A selection of T cell receptor beta chains follows, all from one sample in a study of blood T cell repertoires in COVID-19. Sequencing used immunoSEQ multiplex PCR; TCRdb keeps in-frame clones, though not all of them. Found here are 100,000 or so clones, about four fifths of them singletons; the top ten hold roughly 17%. Material: peripheral blood. The source of these receptors is a woman aged 55-70 years with acute or convalescent COVID-19. Each CDR3 is given with its conserved first and last residue.

j_call,v_call,cdr3_aa
TRBJ1-2,TRBV30,CAWSVNFRGRDGYTF
TRBJ1-1,TRBV5-1,CASSWGGLNTEAFF
TRBJ1-5,TRBV25-1,CASSEEGSNQPQHF
TRBJ1-5,TRBV3-1/TRBV3-2,CASSPTGRNQPQHF
TRBJ2-3,TRBV4-3,CASSQDRGGGKDTQYF
TRBJ2-3,TRBV5-1,CASSSRSGGDTQYF
TRBJ2-1,TRBV7-3,CASSLRAGSGAEQFF
TRBJ2-7,TRBV6-1,CASSERGRGTYEQYF
TRBJ1-6,TRBV4-1,CASSQIGTGSFNSPLHF
TRBJ1-1,TRBV4-1,CASSLDPYTEAFF
TRBJ2-3,TRBV2,CASSENPVGTDTQYF
TRBJ1-1,TRBV2,CASIPDTNTEAFF
TRBJ1-1,TRBV14,CASSPRDRGKKAFF
TRBJ2-1,TRBV2,CASSKLAHEQFF
TRBJ1-5,TRBV30,CAWTRDNNQPQHF
TRBJ1-5,TRBV19,CASRQQGRGNQPQHF
TRBJ2-7,TRBV4-2,CASSQDATSRSYEQYF
TRBJ2-6,TRBV11-3,CASSLEAGGPGANVLTF
TRBJ1-4,TRBV3-1/TRBV3-2,CASKADRGTTNEKLFF
TRBJ1-1,TRBV10-3,CAISDDTRNTEAFF
TRBJ1-5,TRBV5-1,CASSLAPSGGQPQHF
TRBJ1-1,TRBV2,CASSPGTGLVAFF
TRBJ1-2,TRBV25-1,CASSEADRAHYGYTF
TRBJ2-3,TRBV2,CASSVNRNTDTQYF
TRBJ1-2,TRBV6-5,CASNRDRGSAGYTF
TRBJ1-2,TRBV6-7,CASSPQAGEFSDGYTF
TRBJ1-4,TRBV27,CASTSLGAGGYEKLFF
TRBJ1-5,TRBV24-1,CATSETASNQPQHF
TRBJ1-3,TRBV19,CASSNRAGNTIYF
TRBJ2-7,TRBV7-2,CASSNNRAAYEQYF
TRBJ1-2,TRBV29-1,CSDRRGSNYGYTF
TRBJ1-4,TRBV6-6,CASSYYRDRNEKLFF
TRBJ1-6,TRBV4-1,CASSSGTLNSPLHF
TRBJ2-1,TRBV5-1,CASSTSGTSGGAWNEQFF
TRBJ2-1,TRBV18,CASSPGAANNEQFF
TRBJ1-5,TRBV23-1,CASSQAPEARNQPQHF
TRBJ1-1,TRBV11-3,CASSPRPGDTEAFF
TRBJ1-5,TRBV2,CASRDRVSQPQHF
TRBJ1-4,TRBV24-1,CATSGGPSGTTNEKLFF
TRBJ1-6,TRBV5-6,CASSRGTDNSPLHF
TRBJ1-6,TRBV27,CASSPNAALPLHF
TRBJ2-1,TRBV10-3,CAISEGGAGPVYNEQFF
TRBJ1-1,TRBV6-5,CASSVGTAEAFF
TRBJ1-5,TRBV10-3,CAISADRGQNQPQHF
TRBJ1-2,TRBV27,CASSLLGPGGYTF
TRBJ1-4,TRBV28,CASSPRDRNEKLFF
TRBJ1-2,TRBV5-6,CASSRGLGNGYTF
TRBJ1-5,TRBV28,CASSWGGGLTPQPQHF
TRBJ2-3,TRBV11-2,CASSPSPLAGSTDTQYF
TRBJ1-1,TRBV30,CAWSVQGASEAFF
TRBJ1-1,TRBV10-1,CASRDRRWTEAFF
TRBJ2-7,TRBV7-9,CAGQGVYEQYF